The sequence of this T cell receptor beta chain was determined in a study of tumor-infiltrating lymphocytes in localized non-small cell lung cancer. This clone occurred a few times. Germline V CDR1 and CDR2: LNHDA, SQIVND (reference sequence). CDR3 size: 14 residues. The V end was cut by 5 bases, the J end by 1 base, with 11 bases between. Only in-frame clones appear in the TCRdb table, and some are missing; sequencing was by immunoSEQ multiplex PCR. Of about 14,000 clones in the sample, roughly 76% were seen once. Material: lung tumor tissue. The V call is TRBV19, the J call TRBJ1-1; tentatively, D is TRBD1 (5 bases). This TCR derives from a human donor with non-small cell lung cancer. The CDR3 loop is CASSSGVSNTEAFF. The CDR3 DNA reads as TGTGCCAGTAGTTCGGGGGTTTCGAACACTGAAGCTTTCTTT.